Reported below is one T cell receptor beta chain. Its antigen is still unknown. Using immunoSEQ multiplex PCR, the repertoire was profiled, and TCRdb retains in-frame clones only, with some absent. The sample records 130,000 to 150,000 clones, approximately 90% being singletons. This specimen comes from a study of T cell responses to AZD1222 COVID-19 vaccine. Findings and caveats of the study: Baseline seropositivity characterized only a handful of AZD1222 recipients. Variant regions that are unmutated are reportedly the target of nearly half of spike-specific TCRs.

The material sequenced was peripheral blood, taken on day 0 of AZD1222 vaccination. The sequence came from an adult in good health.

This CDR3 reads CATSDLMGGGFFF. Written as DNA, the CDR3 is TGTGCCACCAGTGATTTGATGGGCGGGGGGTTTTTCTTC. This chain links TRBV24-1 with TRBJ2-1; 8 bases are shared with TRBD2. This CDR3 contains 13 residues. Germline loops: CDR1 KGHDR, CDR2 SFDVKD. The V segment lost 0 bases and the J segment 16 bases; nucleotides outside the gene matches: 7.